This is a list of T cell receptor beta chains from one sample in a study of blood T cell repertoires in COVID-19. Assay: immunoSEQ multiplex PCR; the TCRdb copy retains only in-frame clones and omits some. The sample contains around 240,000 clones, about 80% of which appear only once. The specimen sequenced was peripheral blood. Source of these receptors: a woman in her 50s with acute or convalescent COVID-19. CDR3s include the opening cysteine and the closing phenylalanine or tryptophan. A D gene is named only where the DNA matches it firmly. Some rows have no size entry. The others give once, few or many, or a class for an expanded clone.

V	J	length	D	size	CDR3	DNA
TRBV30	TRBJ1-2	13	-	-	CAWSVQRVYGYTF	TGTGCCTGGAGTGTACAACGGGTCTATGGCTACACCTTC
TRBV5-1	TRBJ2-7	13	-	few	CASSLSGPYEQYF	TGCGCCAGCAGCTTGAGCGGGCCGTACGAGCAGTACTTC
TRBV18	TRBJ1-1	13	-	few	CASSSGGDTEAFF	TGTGCCAGCTCGTCCGGGGGAGACACTGAAGCTTTCTTT
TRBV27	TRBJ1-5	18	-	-	CASSLRGPLPYSNQPQHF	TGTGCCAGCAGTTTGCGGGGGCCTCTTCCTTATAGCAATCAGCCCCAGCATTTT
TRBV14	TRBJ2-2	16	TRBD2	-	CASARRSGGAFGELFF	TGTGCCAGCGCACGACGGTCCGGGGGGGCGTTCGGGGAGCTGTTTTTT
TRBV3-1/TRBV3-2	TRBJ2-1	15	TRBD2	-	CASSRGGNPSNEQFF	TGTGCCAGCAGCCGGGGGGGGAACCCAAGCAATGAGCAGTTCTTC
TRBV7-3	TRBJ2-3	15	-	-	CASSLDGSEGDTQYF	TGTGCCAGCAGCTTAGACGGGAGCGAAGGAGATACGCAGTATTTT
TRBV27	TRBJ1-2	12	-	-	CASRRANYGYTF	TGTGCCAGCAGGCGGGCAAACTATGGCTACACCTTC
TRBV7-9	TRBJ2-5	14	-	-	CASSRQENQETQYF	TGTGCCAGCAGCCGACAGGAAAACCAAGAGACCCAGTACTTC
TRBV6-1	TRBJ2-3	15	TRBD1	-	CASSEETGIIGTQYF	TGTGCCAGCAGTGAAGAGACAGGGATAATCGGTACGCAGTATTTT
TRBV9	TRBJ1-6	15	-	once	CASSPMGGANSPLHF	TGTGCCAGCAGCCCTATGGGGGGGGCGAATTCACCCCTCCACTTT
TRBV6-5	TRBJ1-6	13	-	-	CASSLGARSPLHF	TGTGCCAGCAGCTTGGGGGCCCGGTCACCCCTCCACTTT
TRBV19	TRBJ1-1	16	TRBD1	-	CASSIDATGANTEAFF	TGTGCCAGTAGTATAGATGCGACAGGGGCGAACACTGAAGCTTTCTTT
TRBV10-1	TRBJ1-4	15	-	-	CATLLEAPRGEKLFF	TGCGCCACCCTCCTGGAGGCCCCCCGCGGTGAAAAACTGTTTTTT
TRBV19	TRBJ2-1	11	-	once	CASSIGAEQFF	TGTGCCAGTAGTATCGGAGCCGAGCAGTTCTTC
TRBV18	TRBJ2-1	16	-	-	CASSPGGAMGVNEQFF	TGTGCCAGCTCACCTGGCGGCGCGATGGGAGTGAATGAGCAGTTCTTC
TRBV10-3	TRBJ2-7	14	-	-	CATRPPLPEGEQYF	TGTGCCACGCGCCCCCCCTTGCCGGAGGGCGAGCAGTACTTC
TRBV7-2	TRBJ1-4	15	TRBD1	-	CASSLDRGTNEKLFF	TGTGCCAGCAGCTTAGACAGGGGCACTAATGAAAAACTGTTTTTT
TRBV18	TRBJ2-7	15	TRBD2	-	CASSPPSGTSYEQYF	TGTGCCAGCTCACCGCCTAGCGGTACTTCCTACGAGCAGTACTTC
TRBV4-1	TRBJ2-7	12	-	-	CASSQGRNEQYF	TGCGCCAGCAGCCAAGGGAGGAACGAGCAGTACTTC
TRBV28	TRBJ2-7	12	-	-	CASSLEIYEQYF	TGTGCCAGCAGTTTGGAGATCTACGAGCAGTACTTC
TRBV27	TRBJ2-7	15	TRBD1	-	CASSFVAGGTYEQYF	TGTGCCAGCAGTTTTGTCGCAGGGGGTACCTACGAGCAGTACTTC
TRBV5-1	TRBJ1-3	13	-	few	CASSGGIGNTIYF	TGCGCCAGCTCCGGGGGGATCGGAAACACCATATATTTT
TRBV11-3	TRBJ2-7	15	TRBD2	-	CASSQGTSGTYEQYF	TGTGCCAGCAGCCAAGGGACTAGCGGGACCTACGAGCAGTACTTC
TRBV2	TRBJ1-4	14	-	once	CASRQGATNEKLFF	TGTGCCAGCAGACAGGGAGCAACTAATGAAAAACTGTTTTTT
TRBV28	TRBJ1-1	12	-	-	CAANGINTEAFF	TGTGCCGCGAACGGGATTAACACTGAAGCTTTCTTT
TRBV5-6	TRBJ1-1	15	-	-	CASSLEETVNTEAFF	TGTGCCAGCAGCTTGGAAGAGACAGTGAACACTGAAGCTTTCTTT
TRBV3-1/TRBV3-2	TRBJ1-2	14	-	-	CASSQVNSGAGYTF	TGTGCCAGCAGCCAAGTCAACTCAGGGGCGGGCTACACCTTC
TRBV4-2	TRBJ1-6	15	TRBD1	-	CASSQPWDSNSPLHF	TGTGCCAGCAGCCAACCCTGGGACAGCAATTCACCCCTCCACTTT
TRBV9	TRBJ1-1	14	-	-	CASSVGGDPNEAFF	TGTGCCAGCAGCGTAGGGGGGGACCCCAATGAAGCTTTCTTT
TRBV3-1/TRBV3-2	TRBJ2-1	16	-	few	CASSQEGRSSYNEQFF	TGTGCCAGCAGCCAAGAGGGTAGGAGCTCCTACAATGAGCAGTTCTTC
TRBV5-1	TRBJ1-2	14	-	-	CASSLDGPSGGYTF	TGCGCCAGCAGCTTGGATGGCCCATCAGGAGGCTACACCTTC
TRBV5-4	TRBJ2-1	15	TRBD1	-	CASRLDRDPYNEQFF	TGTGCCAGCAGACTCGACAGGGATCCCTACAATGAGCAGTTCTTC
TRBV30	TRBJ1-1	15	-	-	CAWSVGGIGNTEAFF	TGTGCCTGGAGTGTAGGCGGGATCGGGAACACTGAAGCTTTCTTT
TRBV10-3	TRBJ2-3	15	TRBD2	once	CAISQRGGYTDTQYF	TGTGCCATCTCCCAGCGGGGGGGTTACACAGATACGCAGTATTTT
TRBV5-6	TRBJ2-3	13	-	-	CASSMAPRDTQYF	TGTGCCAGCAGTATGGCCCCGAGGGATACGCAGTATTTT